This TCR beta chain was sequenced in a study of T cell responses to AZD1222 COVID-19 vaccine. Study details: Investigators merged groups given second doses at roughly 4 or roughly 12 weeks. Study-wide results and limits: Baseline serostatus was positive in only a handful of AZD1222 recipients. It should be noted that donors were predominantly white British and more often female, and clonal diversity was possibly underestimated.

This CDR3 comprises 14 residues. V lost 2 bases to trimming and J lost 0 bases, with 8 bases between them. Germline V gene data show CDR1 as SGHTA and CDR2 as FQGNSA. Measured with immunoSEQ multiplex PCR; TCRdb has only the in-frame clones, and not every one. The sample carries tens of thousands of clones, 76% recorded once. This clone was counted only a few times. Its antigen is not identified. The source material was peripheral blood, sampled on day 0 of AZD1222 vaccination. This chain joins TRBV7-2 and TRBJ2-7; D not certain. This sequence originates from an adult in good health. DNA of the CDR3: TGTGCCAGCAGCTTAATCCTAGGCTCCTACGAGCAGTACTTC. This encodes CASSLILGSYEQYF.